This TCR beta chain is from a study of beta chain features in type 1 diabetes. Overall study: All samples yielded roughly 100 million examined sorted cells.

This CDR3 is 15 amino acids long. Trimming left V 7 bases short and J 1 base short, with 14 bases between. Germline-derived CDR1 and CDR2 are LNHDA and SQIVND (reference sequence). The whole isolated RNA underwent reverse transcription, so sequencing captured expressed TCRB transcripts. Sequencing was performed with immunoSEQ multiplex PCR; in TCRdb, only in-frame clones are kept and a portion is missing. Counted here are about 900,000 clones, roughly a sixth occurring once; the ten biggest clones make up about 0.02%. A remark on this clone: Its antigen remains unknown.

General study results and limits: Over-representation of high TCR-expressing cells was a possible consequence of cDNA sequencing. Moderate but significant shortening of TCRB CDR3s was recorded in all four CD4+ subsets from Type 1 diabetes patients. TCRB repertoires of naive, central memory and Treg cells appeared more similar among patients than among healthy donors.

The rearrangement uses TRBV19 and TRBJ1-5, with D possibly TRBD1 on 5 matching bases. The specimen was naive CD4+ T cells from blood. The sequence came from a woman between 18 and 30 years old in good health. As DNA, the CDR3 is TGTGCCAGTATCCCGCGGGGCTTGAGCAATCAGCCCCAGCATTTT. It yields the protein CASIPRGLSNQPQHF.